This section outlines one T cell receptor beta chain sequence together with its context. This same CDR3 is encoded by further DNA sequences in the sample. The CDR3 runs 14 residues. The V gene's germline CDR1 is SQVTM and CDR2 ANQGSEA. V trimming: 2 bases; J trimming: 4 bases; junction bases outside the gene matches: 4. The sample belongs to a study of shared clonotypes between healthy human individuals. Naive CD8 cells lacked CD45RO and underwent positive selection for CCR7, leaving out terminally differentiated effector memory CD45RA+ cells. The authors ran the assay at deep level. The data were produced by immunoSEQ multiplex PCR, yet TCRdb's version contains in-frame clones alone and is incomplete. The profile shows 1.5 million to 2.5 million clones, roughly 94% of them singletons.

Sequenced material: naive CD8+ T cells sorted from blood. The V call is TRBV29-1, the J call TRBJ2-7, with 11 bases matching TRBD2. The sequence derives from a man between 18 and 29 years old in good health. CDR3 residues: CSVELAGGPYEQYF. For the CDR3, the DNA is TGCAGCGTTGAACTAGCGGGGGGACCTTACGAGCAGTACTTC.